Listed below are T cell receptor beta chains from one sample, sequenced in a study of blood T cell repertoires in COVID-19. The protocol was immunoSEQ multiplex PCR, while the TCRdb copy is restricted to in-frame clones and leaves out a portion. The sample includes roughly 110,000 clones, 75% to 90% of them seen just once. Source material: peripheral blood. The receptors were sampled from a human donor with acute or convalescent COVID-19. The donor label of this sample is uncertain. Both conserved end residues are part of each CDR3. A D gene is named only where the DNA matches it firmly. Rows give clone size only sometimes, using once, few, many, or a class for an expanded clone.

TRBV7-8	TRBJ1-3	.	.	TGTGCCAGCAAGCAAGGGGCAGACTCTGGAAACACCATATATTTT	CASKQGADSGNTIYF
TRBV6-6	TRBJ2-1	.	TRBD2	TGTGCCAGCAGTTACACGGGACTAGCGGCCAATGAGCAGTTCTTC	CASSYTGLAANEQFF
TRBV19	TRBJ2-1	.	.	TGTGCCAGTAGTTCATGGACCGGGGACAATGAGCAGTTCTTC	CASSSWTGDNEQFF
TRBV19	TRBJ1-1	.	TRBD1	TGTGCCAGTAGGCGGACAGGGACCGGTGAAGCTTTCTTT	CASRRTGTGEAFF
TRBV4-3	TRBJ1-6	.	.	TGCGCCAGCAGCCAAGATCTTTGGACAGCCGATCTGCCCCTCCACTTT	CASSQDLWTADLPLHF
TRBV7-2	TRBJ2-7	.	TRBD1	TGTGCCAGCAGCCCCTCTGGGACAGGTACATACGAGCAGTACTTC	CASSPSGTGTYEQYF
TRBV7-9	TRBJ1-1	.	.	TGTGCCAGCAGCTTAGACGGTGGGGACTGGGCGGCTTTCTTT	CASSLDGGDWAAFF
TRBV3-1/TRBV3-2	TRBJ1-2	.	.	TGTGCCAGCAGCCCGGGTACGATCCATGGCTACACCTTC	CASSPGTIHGYTF
TRBV18	TRBJ1-1	.	.	TGTGCCAGCTCACCACCATCAGGGTGGGAAGCTTTCTTT	CASSPPSGWEAFF
TRBV27	TRBJ1-6	.	.	TGTGCCAGCAGTTTAGAAAGGGGGTTTTTCCCCCTCCACTTT	CASSLERGFFPLHF
TRBV4-2	TRBJ1-6	.	.	TGTGCCAGCAGCCAAGATTGGGGGGGAGGCAATTCACCCCTCCACTTT	CASSQDWGGGNSPLHF
TRBV7-3	TRBJ2-5	.	.	TGTGCCAGCAGCGATACTAGGGAAGAGACCCAGTACTTC	CASSDTREETQYF
TRBV28	TRBJ2-1	.	.	TGTGCCAGCAGTTTATGGACCGGGGACTACAATGAGCAGTTCTTC	CASSLWTGDYNEQFF
TRBV7-2	TRBJ2-2	.	TRBD2	TGTGCCAGCAGTTATCTAGCGGGTGGCACCGGGGAGCTGTTTTTT	CASSYLAGGTGELFF
TRBV6-1	TRBJ1-5	.	TRBD1	TGTGCCAGCAGTGAAACCGGGACAGGGGTCGGGGAACAGCATTTT	CASSETGTGVGEQHF
TRBV6-5	TRBJ1-1	.	.	TGTGCCAGCACCCGAAACTGGTTTTCTGACACTGAAGCTTTCTTT	CASTRNWFSDTEAFF
TRBV6-5	TRBJ1-1	once	.	TGTGCCAGCAGTTACGGTTACAGCCAGATCACTGAAGCTTTCTTT	CASSYGYSQITEAFF
TRBV7-2	TRBJ2-2	.	TRBD1	TGTGCCAGCAGCTTAGGTCGGGACAGGGCGAACACCGGGGAGCTGTTTTTT	CASSLGRDRANTGELFF
TRBV7-2	TRBJ2-1	.	TRBD2	TGTGCCAGCAGCTTAGGGACTAGTAGTGAGCAGTTCTTC	CASSLGTSSEQFF
TRBV30	TRBJ1-3	.	.	TGTGCCTATACACAGGGAGGAAACACCATATATTTT	CAYTQGGNTIYF
TRBV19	TRBJ2-5	.	.	TGTGCCAGTAGTATATGGGAAAGGGGCGGCGAGACCCAGTACTTC	CASSIWERGGETQYF
TRBV7-9	TRBJ2-6	.	.	TGTGCCAGCAGCTTAGCGGGCAGATCCTCTGGGGCCAACGTCCTGACTTTC	CASSLAGRSSGANVLTF
TRBV19	TRBJ1-5	.	.	TGTGCCAGTAGTATCCCCGGGGTCGTCCATCAGCCCCAGCATTTT	CASSIPGVVHQPQHF
TRBV19	TRBJ2-7	.	TRBD1	TGTGCCAGTAGCCCGGGGACAGCTTTGACATACGAGCAGTACTTC	CASSPGTALTYEQYF
TRBV30	TRBJ2-5	.	.	TGTGCCTGGAGTGTACCCGGGGGAGATGGGACCCAGTACTTC	CAWSVPGGDGTQYF
TRBV5-8	TRBJ1-2	.	.	TGTGCCAGCAGCTTGGAGGGGCCCGCTACCTATGGCTACACCTTC	CASSLEGPATYGYTF
TRBV5-1	TRBJ2-1	few	TRBD2	TGCGCCAGCAGCTCCGGGACTAGCTCCTACAATGAGCAGTTCTTC	CASSSGTSSYNEQFF
TRBV7-9	TRBJ2-1	.	.	TGTGCCAGCAGCTCGTCGACTAGAGGGATTGAGCAGTTCTTC	CASSSSTRGIEQFF
TRBV5-5	TRBJ2-3	.	.	TGTGCCAGCCGTTGGGGAGCGGTTAGCACAGATACGCAGTATTTT	CASRWGAVSTDTQYF
TRBV18	TRBJ2-7	once	TRBD2	TGTGCCAGCTCACCAGCACCAAGGGACTACCCGGCCTTC	CASSPAPRDYPAF
TRBV5-1	TRBJ2-3	.	.	TGCGCCAGCAGCCCGGGTCTCACCACAGATACGCAGTATTTT	CASSPGLTTDTQYF
TRBV5-1	TRBJ1-2	once	.	TGCGCCAGCAGCTTGACAGGTCTTGGCGGCTACACCTTC	CASSLTGLGGYTF
TRBV3-1/TRBV3-2	TRBJ1-1	once	.	TGTGCCAGCAGCCAAACATTGAACACTGAAGCTTTCTTT	CASSQTLNTEAFF
TRBV19	TRBJ1-1	.	.	TGTGCCAGTAGTATCCAGGTGAACACTGAAGCTTTCTTT	CASSIQVNTEAFF
TRBV7-8	TRBJ1-5	.	.	TGTGCCAGCAGCCAACAGTGGGGCTATCAGCCCCAGCATTTT	CASSQQWGYQPQHF
TRBV7-2	TRBJ1-5	.	.	TGTGCCAGCAGCTTCGGGGGTCAGCCCCAGCATTTT	CASSFGGQPQHF
TRBV10-2	TRBJ2-7	.	.	TGCGCCAGCGGGCTGGGGCCCTACGAGCAGTACTTC	CASGLGPYEQYF
TRBV6-5	TRBJ1-6	few	.	TGTGCCAGCAGGGGAGGGGAAGGTAATTCACCCCTCCACTTT	CASRGGEGNSPLHF
TRBV4-1	TRBJ1-4	few	TRBD1	TGCGCCAGCAGCCTCATATACCAACAGGGGGGTGAAAAACTGTTTTTT	CASSLIYQQGGEKLFF
TRBV10-1	TRBJ2-3	.	TRBD2	TGCGCCTTTTGTAGCGGGGGGGCAGATACGCAGTATTTT	CAFCSGGADTQYF
TRBV19	TRBJ2-4	.	.	TGTGCCAGTAGTCCTGGTAACATTGGAAACATTCAGTACTTC	CASSPGNIGNIQYF
TRBV3-1/TRBV3-2	TRBJ1-4	.	TRBD1	TGTGCCAGCAGCCAATGGGATCCGGGACAGGGGAGGGGAGAAGGTGAAAAACTGTTTTTT	CASSQWDPGQGRGEGEKLFF
TRBV4-2	TRBJ2-4	.	.	TGTGGACTGAGTCCTCTAGCCAAAAACATTCAGTACTTC	CGLSPLAKNIQYF
TRBV5-6	TRBJ1-1	.	TRBD1	TGTGCCAGCAGCTTGTGGGGTTGGACAGGGATGAACACTGAAGCTTTCTTT	CASSLWGWTGMNTEAFF
TRBV19	TRBJ2-2	.	.	TGTGCCAGTAGTATTGTTCAGGGATCAGGGGAGCTGTTTTTT	CASSIVQGSGELFF
TRBV7-9	TRBJ2-5	.	.	TGTGCCAGCAGCCGACGTACAGGGTACCAAGAGACCCAGTACTTC	CASSRRTGYQETQYF
TRBV3-1/TRBV3-2	TRBJ2-5	.	TRBD2	TGTGCCAGCAGCCAGGAGGGCCCGGGTAGCGGGGGCCCCGGGGAGACCCAGTACTTC	CASSQEGPGSGGPGETQYF
TRBV7-3	TRBJ2-1	.	.	TGTGCCAGCAGCTTAGGGGGGACGCCGGGGAGGAATGAGCAGTTCTTC	CASSLGGTPGRNEQFF
TRBV5-1	TRBJ1-1	.	.	TGCGCCAGCAGCTTCTCACCAGCAGGGGCCACTGAAGCTTTCTTT	CASSFSPAGATEAFF
TRBV28	TRBJ2-7	.	.	TGTGCCAGCAGTTTTCCAGGTTACACCTACGAGCAGTACTTC	CASSFPGYTYEQYF
TRBV5-1	TRBJ2-1	.	TRBD1	TGCGCCAGCAGCTTCGGGACAGGGGTCACCAATGAGCAGTTCTTC	CASSFGTGVTNEQFF
TRBV10-3	TRBJ2-1	.	TRBD2	TGTGCCATCAGTGAGTATTCTAGTTCATTAGCGGGCAATGAGCAGTTCTTC	CAISEYSSSLAGNEQFF
TRBV19	TRBJ1-5	.	.	TGTGCCAGTAGTGCGGGGTCCAGCAATCAGCCCCAGCATTTT	CASSAGSSNQPQHF
TRBV24-1	TRBJ2-3	.	TRBD2	TGTGCCACCAGTGATCCGGGCCCCGGGAGGGGTGCAGATACGCAGTATTTT	CATSDPGPGRGADTQYF